This TCR beta chain was obtained from a study of T cell responses to AZD1222 COVID-19 vaccine (dated by TCRdb to the early 2020s). Looking at the study overall: TCR sequencing covered 230 to 250 trial participants: 200 to 220 given two doses of AZD1222 and approximately 26 given two doses of MenACWY control vaccine. Trial participants were enrolled by age into subgroups of 18-55, 56-69 and 70-plus years, and around 150, 28 and 57 TCR-sequenced participants, respectively, were included in these subgroups. Study-level results and caveats: Spike-specific TCR breadth and depth rose significantly after two AZD1222 doses compared with day 0 and with MenACWY recipients. Conclusions about previously exposed vaccinees were limited because only a handful of AZD1222 recipients were SARS-CoV-2 seropositive at baseline. The vaccine-associated CD4 TCRs covered the entire spike protein, and the dominant responses fell in regions 160-218 and 743-854. Most participants were white British and females outnumbered males, and the authors suggested that clonal diversity may have been underestimated. In the small 56-69-year group, the increase in depth fell short of significance, most likely because of low power. No day 14 peak-response samples were available, so repertoires were characterized only after the peak T cell response. Nearly half of unique spike-specific TCRs reportedly recognized epitopes outside regions mutated in the B.1.351 and B.1.1.7 variants.

A remark on this clone: The antigen it recognizes is unknown. Qualities for individual bases were not recorded, and no much larger clone is one base off.

The CDR3 regions of human TCRbeta chains were analyzed by immunosequencing. Concerning the study's data processing: Repertoire TCRs were matched against a reference library of SARS-CoV-2-specific TCRs generated with the MIRA antigen-specificity platform. Breadth was defined as the fraction of unique TCRs that were SARS-CoV-2-associated. Depth was defined as the fraction of total T cells that were SARS-CoV-2-associated. Each spike-specific TCR was assigned to its reactive spike region and to a CD4 or CD8 class using the MIRA data. Log10-transformed breadth and depth values were compared by one-way ANOVA with Sidak's multiple comparisons tests. TCRdb took this table from immuneACCESS and kept in-frame rearrangements with V and J called. Such tables lack part of the clones; where checked against another copy, unresolved V genes explain under half of the gap, and the rest is unexplained. The DNA gave D and trimming, while V, J and clone size come from that table. The sample contains approximately 100,000 clones, 88% of them found a single time. The ten largest clonotypes hold 9.5% to 15% of the sample.

The time point label, as the study defines it: baseline before first vaccination. The sample's treatment or condition label, decoded: meningococcal conjugate vaccine given as trial control. Vaccinee samples were obtained from the UK trials COV001 and COV002, which included a single-blind randomized controlled phase 2/3 trial of AZD1222 (ChAdOx1 nCoV-19) in healthy adults. Trial participant PBMC samples were collected at day 0 and day 28 after the second dose for TCRbeta chain sequencing. The CDR3 numbers 12 residues from cysteine through phenylalanine. Just the 36-base CDR3 DNA is kept, in frame starting at base 1. V and J lose 0 bases and 7 bases, and a span of 8 bases separates them. CDR1 and CDR2 are read off the germline V gene as SGDLS and YYNGEE.

The sequence came from an adult in good health. Here the chain combines TRBV9 and TRBJ2-7; the D gene is possibly TRBD2, with 5 bases matching. The starting material was peripheral blood, obtained on day 0 of MenACWY control vaccination. CDR3 sequence: CASSVDGEEQYF. DNA sequence: TGTGCCAGCAGCGTAGACGGGGAAGAGCAGTACTTC.